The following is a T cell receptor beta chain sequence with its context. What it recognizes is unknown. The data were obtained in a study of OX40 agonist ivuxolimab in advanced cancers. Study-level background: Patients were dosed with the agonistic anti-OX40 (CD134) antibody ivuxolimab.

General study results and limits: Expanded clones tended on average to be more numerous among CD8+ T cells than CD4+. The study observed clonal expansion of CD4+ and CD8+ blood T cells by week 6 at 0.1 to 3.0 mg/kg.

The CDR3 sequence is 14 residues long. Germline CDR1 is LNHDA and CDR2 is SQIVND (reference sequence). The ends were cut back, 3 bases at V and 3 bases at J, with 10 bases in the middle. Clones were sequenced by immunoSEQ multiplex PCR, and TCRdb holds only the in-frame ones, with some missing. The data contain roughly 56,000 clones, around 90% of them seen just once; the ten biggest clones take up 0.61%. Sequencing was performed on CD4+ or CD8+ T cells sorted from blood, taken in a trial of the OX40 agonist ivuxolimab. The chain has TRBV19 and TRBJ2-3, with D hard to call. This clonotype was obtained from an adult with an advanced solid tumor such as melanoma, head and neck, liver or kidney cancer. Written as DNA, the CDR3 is TGTGCCAGTAGTATCTCCGCGCGTACAGATACGCAGTATTTT. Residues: CASSISARTDTQYF.